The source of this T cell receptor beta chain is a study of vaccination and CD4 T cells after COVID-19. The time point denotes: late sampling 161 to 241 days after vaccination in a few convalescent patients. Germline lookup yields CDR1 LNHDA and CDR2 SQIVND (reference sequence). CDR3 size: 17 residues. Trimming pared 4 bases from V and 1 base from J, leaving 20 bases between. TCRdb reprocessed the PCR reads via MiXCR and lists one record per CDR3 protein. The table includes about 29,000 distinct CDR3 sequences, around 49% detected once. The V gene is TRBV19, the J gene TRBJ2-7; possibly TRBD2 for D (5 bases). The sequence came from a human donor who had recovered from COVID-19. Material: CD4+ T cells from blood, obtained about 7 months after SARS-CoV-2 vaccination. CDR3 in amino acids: CASSTYSAPRGSYEQYF. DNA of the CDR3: TGTGCCAGTAGTACATATAGTGCCCCCCGCGGGTCCTACGAGCAGTACTTC.